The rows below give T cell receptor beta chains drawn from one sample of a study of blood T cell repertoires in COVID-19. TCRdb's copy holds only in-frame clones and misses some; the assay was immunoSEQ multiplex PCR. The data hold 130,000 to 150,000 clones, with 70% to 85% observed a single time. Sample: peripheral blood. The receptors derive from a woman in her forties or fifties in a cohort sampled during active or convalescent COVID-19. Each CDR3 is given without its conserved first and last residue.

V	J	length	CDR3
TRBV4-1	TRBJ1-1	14	ASSQEPTGRNTEAF
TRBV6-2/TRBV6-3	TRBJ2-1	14	ASSRVPGLYYNEQF
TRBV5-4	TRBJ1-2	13	ASSLAAQGGRGYT
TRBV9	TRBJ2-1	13	ASSGGTSVSNEQF
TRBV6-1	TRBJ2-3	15	ASSETGAGTGSDTQY
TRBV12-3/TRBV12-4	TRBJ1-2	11	ASTGTEGYGYT
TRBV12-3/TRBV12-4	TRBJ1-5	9	ASSQRGPQH
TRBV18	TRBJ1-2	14	ASSPPGTGESFLGT
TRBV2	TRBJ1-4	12	ASSRGSTNEKLF
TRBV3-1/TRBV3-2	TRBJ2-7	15	ASSPTPTGLFGYEQY
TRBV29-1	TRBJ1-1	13	SVAKTTGINTEAF
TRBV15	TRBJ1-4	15	ATSRDLLGRLNEKLF